This T cell receptor beta chain was obtained from a study of cytomegalovirus exposure and HLA in healthy donors. Study-level background: Of all 398 donors who were genotyped, about 80% belonged to the Caucasian-associated ancestry cluster. Findings and caveats of the study: In a later analysis, V- and J-gene trimming of beta chains associated with a DCLRE1C missense variant, replicated independently. Per published reports, the classifier diagnosed cytomegalovirus status with high specificity and sensitivity.

Looked up from germline, CDR1 is SGDLS and CDR2 is YYNGEE. With 0 bases removed from V and 5 bases from J, the gap between germline ends came to 8 bases. CDR3 length equals 13 residues. PCR amplification relied on 60 Vbeta primers (plus 13 Jbeta primers). As originally analysed: A later analysis counted 65 million to 95 million unique TCR beta chains, around 10 million shared. The data were produced by immunoSEQ multiplex PCR, yet TCRdb's version contains in-frame clones alone and is incomplete. From that table come the V and J calls and clone size; the DNA was used to work out D and trimming. The table lists around 45,000 clones. On this clone itself: Antigen: not known.

Sequencing was carried out using PBMCs. The clonotype originates from a woman under 40 in good health and CMV-seronegative. The chain uses TRBV9 and TRBJ1-1; D uncertain. The DNA of the CDR3 is TGTGCCAGCAGCGTAGGAGGTAGGACTGAAGCTTTCTTT. Protein: CASSVGGRTEAFF.